Sequencing of this TCR beta chain was carried out in a study of blood T cell repertoires in COVID-19. Whole-study context: The United States, Italy and Spain provided the acute and convalescent COVID-19 samples. T cells, B-cell-depleted T cells, or PBMCs supplied cDNA or gDNA.

Germline V gene data show CDR1 as MNHEY and CDR2 as SVGAGI. This CDR3 contains 14 residues. Trimming took off 6 bases at V and 0 bases at J, with 11 bases between the two ends. In the source study's methods: Cell counts per sample came from amplifying reference gene primers. The method was immunoSEQ multiplex PCR; TCRdb's version includes in-frame clones alone and lacks a portion of them. That table is the source of V, J and clone size, and D and trimming were worked out from the DNA. The table records 200,000 to 250,000 clones, roughly nine tenths of them present only once. The V and J genes are TRBV6-5 and TRBJ2-5; TRBD1 is a possible D gene (6 bases). The TCR was taken from a man aged 18 to 30 with active or convalescent COVID-19. Sequenced material: peripheral blood. Written as DNA, the CDR3 is TGTGCCAGCAGCCGAACAGGGAACCAAGAGACCCAGTACTTC. Amino acids: CASSRTGNQETQYF.